This is a list of T cell receptor beta chains from one sample in a study of post-analysis software for immune sequencing data. In TCRdb, the PCR reads were re-called with MiXCR into one record per CDR3 protein. This table has about 620,000 distinct CDR3 sequences, roughly 40% appearing once. Source material: blood. The source of these receptors is a girl under 18 with multiple sclerosis. The CDR3 runs from the conserved cysteine through the conserved F or W. A D gene is named only where the DNA matches it firmly. Size tells how often a clone was seen (once, few, many) or the class of an expanded clone, and some rows leave it out.

abundance: few; v_gene: TRBV5-5; d_gene: -; j_gene: TRBJ1-2; CDR3nt: TGTGCCAGCAGCTTGGAAGTATACCGCTATGGCTACACCTTC; CDR3aa: CASSLEVYRYGYTF
abundance: few; v_gene: TRBV3-1; d_gene: TRBD2; j_gene: TRBJ2-1; CDR3nt: TGTGCCAGCAACCTTAGGGGTGGTAGCGGGAATGAGCAGTTCTTC; CDR3aa: CASNLRGGSGNEQFF
abundance: few; v_gene: TRBV5-1; d_gene: -; j_gene: TRBJ1-2; CDR3nt: TGCGCCAGCAGCTTGCGGAGTCCGTCTAACTATGGCTACACCTTC; CDR3aa: CASSLRSPSNYGYTF
abundance: few; v_gene: TRBV4-1; d_gene: -; j_gene: TRBJ2-1; CDR3nt: TGCGCCAGCAGCCAAGTTGGGGAAAATGAGCAGTTCTTC; CDR3aa: CASSQVGENEQFF
abundance: few; v_gene: TRBV12-3/TRBV12-4; d_gene: -; j_gene: TRBJ2-3; CDR3nt: TGTGTCAGCACTCCTTACCAGAGGGATACGCAGTATTTT; CDR3aa: CVSTPYQRDTQYF
abundance: few; v_gene: TRBV6-5; d_gene: -; j_gene: TRBJ2-3; CDR3nt: TGTGCCAGCTCCAGGGGCCCCACAGATACGCAGTATTTT; CDR3aa: CASSRGPTDTQYF
abundance: -; v_gene: TRBV5-5; d_gene: TRBD2; j_gene: TRBJ2-3; CDR3nt: TGTGCCAGCAGCTGGGAGGGCAGGGAGACAGATACGCAGTATTTT; CDR3aa: CASSWEGRETDTQYF
abundance: once; v_gene: TRBV24-1; d_gene: -; j_gene: TRBJ2-1; CDR3nt: TGTGCCACCGAGAGCCCGAGCTCCTACAATGAGCAGTTCTTC; CDR3aa: CATESPSSYNEQFF
abundance: -; v_gene: TRBV12-3/TRBV12-4; d_gene: TRBD1; j_gene: TRBJ2-5; CDR3nt: TGTGCCAGCAGTGCCCGGGACAGGGTTCGAGAGACCCAGTACTTC; CDR3aa: CASSARDRVRETQYF
abundance: few; v_gene: TRBV20-1; d_gene: -; j_gene: TRBJ2-1; CDR3nt: TGCAGTGCTAGAGATCATTCGGACGCCAGCTCCTACAATGAGCAGTTCTTC; CDR3aa: CSARDHSDASSYNEQFF
abundance: -; v_gene: TRBV15; d_gene: TRBD2; j_gene: TRBJ2-5; CDR3nt: TGTGCCACCAGCAGTCGGGGGGGAGAAGAGACCCAGTACTTC; CDR3aa: CATSSRGGEETQYF
abundance: few; v_gene: TRBV12-3/TRBV12-4; d_gene: TRBD2; j_gene: TRBJ2-5; CDR3nt: TGTGCCAGCACCTCTACGGCGGGGGGGTTTGAGACCCAGTACTTC; CDR3aa: CASTSTAGGFETQYF
abundance: -; v_gene: TRBV3-1; d_gene: TRBD1; j_gene: TRBJ1-2; CDR3nt: TGTGCCAGCAGCCAACAGGGGGAATTTGGCTACACCTTC; CDR3aa: CASSQQGEFGYTF
abundance: few; v_gene: TRBV12-3/TRBV12-4; d_gene: -; j_gene: TRBJ2-1; CDR3nt: TGTGCCAGCAGTTTCGATAGCCGGCAGCAGTTCTTC; CDR3aa: CASSFDSRQQFF
abundance: -; v_gene: TRBV27; d_gene: -; j_gene: TRBJ1-6; CDR3nt: TGTGCCAGCAGCCCTGACTATAATTCACCCCTCCACTTT; CDR3aa: CASSPDYNSPLHF
abundance: -; v_gene: TRBV7-9; d_gene: -; j_gene: TRBJ2-1; CDR3nt: TGTGCCAGCTCCAATGATGAGCAGTTCTTC; CDR3aa: CASSNDEQFF
abundance: -; v_gene: TRBV20-1; d_gene: -; j_gene: TRBJ2-3; CDR3nt: TGCAGTGCGGATAGGGGGGCTCAAGTCGATACGCAGTATTTT; CDR3aa: CSADRGAQVDTQYF
abundance: -; v_gene: TRBV3-1; d_gene: -; j_gene: TRBJ2-7; CDR3nt: TGTGCCAGCAGCCCGCCAACAGGGAGGGCTGAGCAGTACTTC; CDR3aa: CASSPPTGRAEQYF
abundance: -; v_gene: TRBV20-1; d_gene: TRBD1; j_gene: TRBJ2-7; CDR3nt: TGCAGTGCGATCGGACAGGCTGTCTCCTACGAGCAGTACTTC; CDR3aa: CSAIGQAVSYEQYF
abundance: -; v_gene: TRBV7-2; d_gene: -; j_gene: TRBJ2-5; CDR3nt: TGTGCCAGCAGCTTGGAACCATGGGGGACCCAGTACTTC; CDR3aa: CASSLEPWGTQYF
abundance: -; v_gene: TRBV7-2; d_gene: TRBD2; j_gene: TRBJ2-1; CDR3nt: TGTGCCAGCAGCTTGGGCTCGGGGGGGCACGACGAGCAGTTCTTC; CDR3aa: CASSLGSGGHDEQFF
abundance: few; v_gene: TRBV20-1; d_gene: -; j_gene: TRBJ1-2; CDR3nt: TGCAGTGCCCCCCCCCAGGGATCTGGGGGAGCTAACTATGGCTACACCTTC; CDR3aa: CSAPPQGSGGANYGYTF
abundance: -; v_gene: TRBV12-3/TRBV12-4; d_gene: -; j_gene: TRBJ1-1; CDR3nt: TGTGCCAGCACCCCACAATCGGGCACTGAAGCTTTCTTT; CDR3aa: CASTPQSGTEAFF
abundance: few; v_gene: TRBV20-1; d_gene: TRBD1; j_gene: TRBJ2-6; CDR3nt: TGCAGTGCTAGAGAGACTGGACAGGGGACTTCTGGGGCCAACGTCCTGACTTTC; CDR3aa: CSARETGQGTSGANVLTF
abundance: -; v_gene: TRBV7-3; d_gene: -; j_gene: TRBJ1-1; CDR3nt: TGTGCCAGCAGCTTATGGGGGGCCGGTGAAGCTTTCTTT; CDR3aa: CASSLWGAGEAFF
abundance: once; v_gene: TRBV7-6; d_gene: TRBD2; j_gene: TRBJ2-1; CDR3nt: TGTGCCAGCAGCTCGGCGACTAGCGGGAGTAAAGTTAATGAGCAGTTCTTC; CDR3aa: CASSSATSGSKVNEQFF
abundance: -; v_gene: TRBV7-9; d_gene: -; j_gene: TRBJ1-1; CDR3nt: TGTGCCAGCAGCTCCCCCAGGGGAGCTTTCTTT; CDR3aa: CASSSPRGAFF
abundance: -; v_gene: TRBV20-1; d_gene: -; j_gene: TRBJ1-3; CDR3nt: TGCAGTGCTAGATACCCCATTACCTCTGGAAACACCATATATTTT; CDR3aa: CSARYPITSGNTIYF
abundance: once; v_gene: TRBV5-1; d_gene: TRBD1; j_gene: TRBJ2-5; CDR3nt: TGCGCCAGCAGCAACGGACAGGGCAGAGAGACCCAGTACTTC; CDR3aa: CASSNGQGRETQYF
abundance: few; v_gene: TRBV4-1; d_gene: -; j_gene: TRBJ2-7; CDR3nt: TGCGCCAGCAGCCCCCAAGGCAGGGGCGGGTGGTACGAGCAGTACTTC; CDR3aa: CASSPQGRGGWYEQYF
abundance: -; v_gene: TRBV20-1; d_gene: TRBD2; j_gene: TRBJ2-7; CDR3nt: TGCAGTGCCTCCGGGGGGATTACGGGGGCCTACGAGCAGTACTTC; CDR3aa: CSASGGITGAYEQYF
abundance: -; v_gene: TRBV20-1; d_gene: -; j_gene: TRBJ1-2; CDR3nt: TGCAGTGCTAGAGACTCTAGATCTGCTAACTATGGCTACACCTTC; CDR3aa: CSARDSRSANYGYTF
abundance: -; v_gene: TRBV10-3; d_gene: TRBD1; j_gene: TRBJ2-7; CDR3nt: TGTGCCATCAGCCCGGACAGGGTAACCTACGAGCAGTACTTC; CDR3aa: CAISPDRVTYEQYF
abundance: -; v_gene: TRBV4-1; d_gene: -; j_gene: TRBJ1-2; CDR3nt: TGCGCCAGCAGCCAAGAGGCCGTCACAAACTATGGCTACACCTTC; CDR3aa: CASSQEAVTNYGYTF
abundance: -; v_gene: TRBV7-9; d_gene: TRBD1; j_gene: TRBJ1-2; CDR3nt: TGTGCCAGCACCCCACAACAGGGGACCTATGGCTACACCTTC; CDR3aa: CASTPQQGTYGYTF
abundance: -; v_gene: TRBV6-6; d_gene: TRBD1; j_gene: TRBJ2-7; CDR3nt: TGTGCCAGCAGTTCTTCTCGACAGGGGGTCGGCTACGAGCAGTACTTC; CDR3aa: CASSSSRQGVGYEQYF
abundance: -; v_gene: TRBV5-6; d_gene: TRBD2; j_gene: TRBJ2-7; CDR3nt: TGTGCCAGCAGCTCGTTAAGAGCGGGGATCTACGAGCAGTACTTC; CDR3aa: CASSSLRAGIYEQYF
abundance: -; v_gene: TRBV5-6; d_gene: -; j_gene: TRBJ2-1; CDR3nt: TGTGCCAGCAGCGACAGGGGTACTAGCGGGTTCTACAATGAGCAGTTCTTC; CDR3aa: CASSDRGTSGFYNEQFF
abundance: few; v_gene: TRBV4-1; d_gene: -; j_gene: TRBJ1-2; CDR3nt: TGCGCCAGCAGCCAAGATCCGGGGGGGATACGTAACTATGGCTACACCTTC; CDR3aa: CASSQDPGGIRNYGYTF
abundance: few; v_gene: TRBV29-1; d_gene: -; j_gene: TRBJ1-2; CDR3nt: TGCAGCGTTGGCAGGGTAGAGGGCTACACCTTC; CDR3aa: CSVGRVEGYTF
abundance: -; v_gene: TRBV20-1; d_gene: TRBD2; j_gene: TRBJ2-3; CDR3nt: TGCAGTGCTAGAGCTACGGGGGGGCCCGCAGATACGCAGTATTTT; CDR3aa: CSARATGGPADTQYF
abundance: few; v_gene: TRBV9; d_gene: -; j_gene: TRBJ1-1; CDR3nt: TGTGCCAGCAGCGTACATGACAGGTTGACTGAAGCTTTCTTT; CDR3aa: CASSVHDRLTEAFF
abundance: few; v_gene: TRBV7-8; d_gene: TRBD2; j_gene: TRBJ2-6; CDR3nt: TGTGCCAGCAGCCACGGACTAGCGGGAACTTCTGGGGCCAACGTCCTGACTTTC; CDR3aa: CASSHGLAGTSGANVLTF
abundance: -; v_gene: TRBV12-3/TRBV12-4; d_gene: -; j_gene: TRBJ2-7; CDR3nt: TGTGCCAGCAGTAACCTTAACGAGCAGTACTTC; CDR3aa: CASSNLNEQYF
abundance: -; v_gene: TRBV5-1; d_gene: -; j_gene: TRBJ2-2; CDR3nt: TGCGCCAGCAGCTTCAGTGGGCCGATGAACACCGGGGAGCTGTTTTTT; CDR3aa: CASSFSGPMNTGELFF
abundance: -; v_gene: TRBV20-1; d_gene: -; j_gene: TRBJ2-7; CDR3nt: TGCAGTGCAACGACACAGGGTTCCTACGAGCAGTACTTC; CDR3aa: CSATTQGSYEQYF
abundance: -; v_gene: TRBV12-3/TRBV12-4; d_gene: -; j_gene: TRBJ1-1; CDR3nt: TGTGCCAGCAGCGACAAGGGGCGGGCTGAAGCTTTCTTT; CDR3aa: CASSDKGRAEAFF
abundance: -; v_gene: TRBV7-9; d_gene: -; j_gene: TRBJ2-5; CDR3nt: TGTGCCAGCAGCTTGGTACTAGTTTCTGAGACCCAGTACTTC; CDR3aa: CASSLVLVSETQYF
abundance: -; v_gene: TRBV6-1; d_gene: TRBD1; j_gene: TRBJ1-5; CDR3nt: TGTGCCAGCAGTGCACAGGGGTTTAATCAGCCCCAGCATTTT; CDR3aa: CASSAQGFNQPQHF
abundance: few; v_gene: TRBV5-1; d_gene: TRBD1; j_gene: TRBJ1-2; CDR3nt: TGCGCCAGCAGCTTGGCCTCGGGACAGGGGGCGGAGGGCTACACCTTC; CDR3aa: CASSLASGQGAEGYTF
abundance: -; v_gene: TRBV12-3/TRBV12-4; d_gene: TRBD1; j_gene: TRBJ1-1; CDR3nt: TGTGCCACTACCCCGGGACAGGGGTCCACTGAAGCTTTCTTT; CDR3aa: CATTPGQGSTEAFF
abundance: -; v_gene: TRBV10-3; d_gene: TRBD2; j_gene: TRBJ2-5; CDR3nt: TGTGCCATCAGTGAGTCGGCAGGGCGGGAGACCCGGTACTTC; CDR3aa: CAISESAGRETRYF
abundance: -; v_gene: TRBV20-1; d_gene: -; j_gene: TRBJ2-5; CDR3nt: TGCAGTGCTAGAGTTGGGGGGACCCAGTACTTC; CDR3aa: CSARVGGTQYF
abundance: -; v_gene: TRBV2; d_gene: -; j_gene: TRBJ2-7; CDR3nt: TGTGCCAGCACCGAACGGGTCGAGCAGTACTTC; CDR3aa: CASTERVEQYF
abundance: -; v_gene: TRBV2; d_gene: -; j_gene: TRBJ2-7; CDR3nt: TGTGCCAGTGTTCTGTTCCTAAGCTCCTACGAGCAGTACTTC; CDR3aa: CASVLFLSSYEQYF
abundance: -; v_gene: TRBV2; d_gene: -; j_gene: TRBJ2-7; CDR3nt: TGTGCCAGCACCCGGGACGGTGCCTACGAGCAGTACTTC; CDR3aa: CASTRDGAYEQYF
abundance: -; v_gene: TRBV12-3/TRBV12-4; d_gene: -; j_gene: TRBJ1-1; CDR3nt: TGTGCCAGTCAGTACCGGGCTAGGGGCACTGAAGCTTTCTTT; CDR3aa: CASQYRARGTEAFF
abundance: few; v_gene: TRBV6-5; d_gene: -; j_gene: TRBJ2-7; CDR3nt: TGTGCCAGCAGTTACAACGGCCAGGGGTACGAGCAGTACTTC; CDR3aa: CASSYNGQGYEQYF
abundance: -; v_gene: TRBV6-6; d_gene: -; j_gene: TRBJ1-1; CDR3nt: TGTGCCAGCATACTAGCGCAGGGGTTGGCTTTCTTT; CDR3aa: CASILAQGLAFF
abundance: few; v_gene: TRBV7-9; d_gene: -; j_gene: TRBJ2-1; CDR3nt: TGTGCCAGCAGGGGGTCCTACAATGAGCAGTTCTTC; CDR3aa: CASRGSYNEQFF